The clone carrying this T cell receptor beta chain was detected ten times or more. The antigen is undetermined. These data belong to a study of CD8 T cells in ankylosing spondylitis. TCRdb called the 5' RACE reads again in MiXCR, with one record for every CDR3 protein. The table shows 500,000 or so distinct CDR3 sequences, with about 5% occurring only once. This CDR3 has 16 amino acids. J was trimmed by 8 bases and V by 5 bases; bases with no gene match: 11. Germline CDR1 reads MDHEN; CDR2 reads SYDVKM. Findings and limits, study-wide: Disease-linked clones were reportedly significantly enriched in matched ankylosing spondylitis synovial fluid. Disease-associated clonotypes exhibited CD8+ identity and were relatively infrequent in peripheral blood. Made up of 7 to 9 highly homologous variants, a TCR beta motif appeared characteristic of ankylosing spondylitis blood.

The receptor was derived from a male donor with ankylosing spondylitis. Material: blood, either unsorted or a sorted T cell fraction (not recorded which). V is TRBV28 and J is TRBJ1-4; 10 positions agree with TRBD1. CDR3 residues: CASSPRRQGAGEKLFF. The CDR3 DNA sequence: TGTGCCAGCAGTCCGCGTCGACAGGGGGCAGGAGAAAAACTGTTTTTT.